A selection of T cell receptor beta chains follows, all from one sample in a study of control samples from healthy donors and cancer patients. Clones were read by immunoSEQ multiplex PCR, and TCRdb kept only the in-frame ones, dropping some. The table lists approximately 97,000 clones, around 90% of them singletons. Sequenced input: blood. The receptors shown here come from a human donor in good health. The donor label of this sample is uncertain. The CDR3 runs from the conserved cysteine through the conserved F or W. The order of the fields is D gene, V gene, J gene, CDR3 protein, CDR3 DNA. A D gene is named only where the DNA matches it firmly.

-	TRBV27	TRBJ1-1	CASSLTKNTEAFF	TGTGCCAGCAGTCTTACAAAGAACACTGAAGCTTTCTTT
-	TRBV27	TRBJ2-3	CASSPGQLTDTQYF	TGTGCCAGCAGTCCAGGACAGTTAACAGATACGCAGTATTTT
-	TRBV2	TRBJ1-4	CASSPGGQPNEKLFF	TGTGCCAGCAGTCCAGGAGGGCAGCCTAATGAAAAACTGTTTTTT
TRBD2	TRBV14	TRBJ2-2	CASSPLAGGLTGELFF	TGTGCCAGCAGCCCCCTAGCGGGGGGACTCACCGGGGAGCTGTTTTTT
-	TRBV12-3/TRBV12-4	TRBJ1-3	CASSLGAGNTIYF	TGTGCCAGCAGTTTAGGGGCTGGAAACACCATATATTTT
-	TRBV5-4	TRBJ1-2	CASSLVQGYGYTF	TGTGCCAGCAGCTTGGTACAGGGTTATGGCTACACCTTC
-	TRBV30	TRBJ1-1	CAWSSQLNTEAFF	TGTGCCTGGTCTTCACAGTTGAACACTGAAGCTTTCTTT
-	TRBV2	TRBJ1-5	CASSEVTMIQPQHF	TGTGCCAGCAGTGAGGTGACAATGATCCAGCCCCAGCATTTT
-	TRBV9	TRBJ1-4	CASSVGQINEKLFF	TGTGCCAGCAGCGTAGGGCAGATTAATGAAAAACTGTTTTTT
-	TRBV12-3/TRBV12-4	TRBJ2-7	CASSSDVSYEQYF	TGTGCCAGCAGTTCGGATGTCTCCTACGAGCAGTACTTC
TRBD1	TRBV7-9	TRBJ2-5	CASRRQGGGKETQYF	TGTGCCAGCAGGAGACAGGGGGGAGGAAAAGAGACCCAGTACTTC
-	TRBV9	TRBJ2-3	CASSARTDTQYF	TGTGCCAGCAGCGCACGCACAGATACGCAGTATTTT
-	TRBV5-5	TRBJ2-5	CASSLAGTVYQETQYF	TGTGCCAGCAGCTTGGCCGGGACGGTGTACCAAGAGACCCAGTACTTC
-	TRBV19	TRBJ1-5	CASSGQIISNQPQHF	TGTGCCAGTAGTGGGCAGATTATTAGCAATCAGCCCCAGCATTTT